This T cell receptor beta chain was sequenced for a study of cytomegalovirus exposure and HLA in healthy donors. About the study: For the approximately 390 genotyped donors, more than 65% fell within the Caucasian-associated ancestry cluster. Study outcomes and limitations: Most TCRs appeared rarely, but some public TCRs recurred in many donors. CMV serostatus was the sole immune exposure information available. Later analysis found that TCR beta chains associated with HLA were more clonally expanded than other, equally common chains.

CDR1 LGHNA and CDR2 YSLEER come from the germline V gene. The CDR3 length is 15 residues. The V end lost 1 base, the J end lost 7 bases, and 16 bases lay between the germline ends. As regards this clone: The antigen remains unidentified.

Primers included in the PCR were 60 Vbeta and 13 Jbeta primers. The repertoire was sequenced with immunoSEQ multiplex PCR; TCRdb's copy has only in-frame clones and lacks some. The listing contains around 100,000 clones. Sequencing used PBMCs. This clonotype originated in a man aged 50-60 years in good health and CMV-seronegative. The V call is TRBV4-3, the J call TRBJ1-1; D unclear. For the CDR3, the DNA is TGCGCCAGCAGCCAAGGTAGCTCGTTTTCGAATGAAGCTTTCTTT. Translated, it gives CASSQGSSFSNEAFF.